These 27 T cell receptor beta chains originate from one sample sequenced in a study of blood T cell repertoires in COVID-19. Libraries were prepared by immunoSEQ multiplex PCR; TCRdb keeps only in-frame clonotypes and omits some of them. In the table there are around 450,000 clones, 87% of which are singletons. Sequenced input: PBMCs or T cells enriched from blood (not recorded which). The origin of the receptors is a woman younger than 30 who had recovered from COVID-19.

V is TRBV7-2 and J is TRBJ2-6, with D possibly matching TRBD2 (5 bases). The CDR3 extends over 17 amino acids. V lost 7 bases and J lost 0, with 16 bases in between. The V gene's germline CDR1 is SGHTA and CDR2 FQGNSA. The CDR3 reads CASTIPGISSGANVLTF. The DNA for the CDR3 is TGTGCCAGCACGATTCCGGGGATCTCCTCTGGGGCCAACGTCCTGACTTTC.

The CDR3 coding sequence is TGTGCCAGCAGTTACAGGGGTGGCTACACCTTC. This sequence encodes CASSYRGGYTF. The J gene is TRBJ1-2, the V gene TRBV12-3 or TRBV12-4; TRBD1 matches at 7 bases. Trimming took 4 bases from V and 7 from J; bases not matched to a gene: 0. The CDR3 runs to 11 residues.

The CDR3: CASSMNGRESVEQFF. CDR3 nucleotides: TGTGCCAGTAGTATGAATGGACGGGAATCTGTTGAGCAGTTCTTC. This sequence joins TRBV19 and TRBJ2-1, with D perhaps TRBD2 (5 bases). The germline gives CDR1 LNHDA, CDR2 SQIVND (reference sequence). V lost 3 bases to trimming and J lost 9 bases, with 18 bases between them. CDR3 length equals 15 residues.

The chain carries TRBV6-6 and TRBJ1-1; D is ambiguous. CDR1 is MNHNY and CDR2 is SVGAGI in the germline V gene (reference sequence). The CDR3 is made up of 11 amino acids. V lost 5 bases and J 11 bases, leaving 12 bases between the germline ends. For the CDR3, the DNA is TGTGCCAGCAGTCAAACAGTTGGCGCTTTCTTT. This codes for CASSQTVGAFF.

V gene TRBV16 combines with J gene TRBJ2-7; the D gene is possibly TRBD2 (7 bases). CDR3 length equals 15 residues. Germline V gene data show CDR1 as KGHSY and CDR2 as FQNENV. The ends were cut back, 4 bases at V and 2 bases at J, with 15 bases in the middle. The CDR3 loop is CASSLRRGGTYEQYF. Here the CDR3 DNA reads TGTGCCAGCAGCCTGAGAAGGGGGGGGACCTACGAGCAGTACTTC.

This clone was seen once. The V gene is TRBV5-4, the J gene TRBJ2-3; D uncertain. The CDR3 spans 15 residues. Trimming cost V 0 bases and J 2 bases, with 10 bases left between them. The V gene's germline CDR1 is SGHNT and CDR2 YYREEE (reference sequence). CDR3 sequence reads: CASSLGHYSTDTQYF. CDR3 DNA: TGTGCCAGCAGCTTGGGACATTACTCCACAGATACGCAGTATTTT.

The rearrangement joins TRBV2 to TRBJ1-6; 8 nucleotides line up with TRBD1. Germline V gene data show CDR1 as SNHLY and CDR2 as FYNNEI. The V and J ends lost 4 bases and 10 bases, in that order; junction bases with no gene match: 6. This CDR3 region has 14 residues. CDR3 nucleotides: TGTGCCAGCAGTGCCCGGACAGGGATATCACCCCTCCACTTT. Amino acid sequence: CASSARTGISPLHF.

This clone was seen only once. The chain is built from TRBV15 and TRBJ1-2; D is perhaps TRBD1 (5 bases). Trimming removed 0 bases at V and 7 bases at J, with 12 bases between. This CDR3 contains 14 residues. Germline V gene data show CDR1 as LNHNV and CDR2 as YYDKDF (reference sequence). The CDR3: CATSRDRGKGGYTF. In DNA, the CDR3 is TGTGCCACCAGCAGAGATCGGGGGAAGGGTGGCTACACCTTC.

CDR3 protein: CAWSEGLASDEQYF. CDR3 sequence (DNA): TGTGCCTGGAGCGAAGGGCTAGCCAGTGACGAGCAGTACTTC. The chain recombines TRBV30 with TRBJ2-7, with D possibly matching TRBD2 (5 bases). The length of the CDR3 is 14 residues. The V end lost 3 bases, the J end lost 5 bases, and 17 bases lay between the germline ends. Germline V gene sequence: CDR1 GTSNPN, CDR2 SVGIG (reference sequence).

The chain couples TRBV5-1 to TRBJ1-5; 8 nucleotides match TRBD1. Per germline, CDR1 SGHRS and CDR2 YFSETQ. CDR3 length: 18 amino acids. V was clipped by 3 bases and J by 4 bases; unmatched bases: 15. CDR3 amino acids: CASSSHPTGGDGNQPQHF. The DNA of the CDR3 is TGCGCCAGCAGCTCCCATCCCACAGGGGGGGATGGAAATCAGCCCCAGCATTTT.

This sequence joins TRBV10-2 and TRBJ2-7, with D possibly TRBD2 on 6 matching bases. The CDR3 contains 12 residues. Germline-derived CDR1 and CDR2 are WSHSY and SAAADI. V was clipped by 8 bases and J by 0 bases, with 8 bases between them. Here the CDR3 DNA reads TGCGCCAGCCGGGACTCCTCCTACGAGCAGTACTTC. Translated, it gives CASRDSSYEQYF.

The chain is built from TRBV19 and TRBJ2-2, with 14 bases that match TRBD2. CDR1 and CDR2 (germline): LNHDA, SQIVND (reference sequence). CDR3 length: 17 amino acids. V gave up 4 bases and J gave up 2 bases; unmatched junction bases: 3. The CDR3 region is CASSTGLAGGNTGELFF. The CDR3 DNA reads as TGTGCCAGTAGTACCGGACTAGCGGGGGGCAACACCGGGGAGCTGTTTTTT. Filled out from reference TRBV19 and TRBJ2-2, the complete variable domain reads DGGITQSPKYLFRKEGQNVTLSCEQNLNHDAMYWYRQDPGQGLRLIYYSQIVNDFQKGDIAEGYSVSREKKESFPLTVTSAQKNPTAFYLCASSTGLAGGNTGELFFGEGSRLTVL.

V usage is TRBV19 and J usage is TRBJ1-1; TRBD1 matches at 7 bases. The CDR3 contains 15 residues. The V segment lost 4 bases and the J segment 4 bases; nucleotides outside the gene matches: 9. Germline V gives CDR1 LNHDA, CDR2 SQIVND (reference sequence). CDR3 sequence: CASSTTGIRLTEAFF. The CDR3 DNA reads as TGTGCCAGTAGTACGACAGGGATTAGGCTCACTGAAGCTTTCTTT. The full variable domain, in which reference TRBV19 and TRBJ1-1 provide the parts outside the CDR3, is DGGITQSPKYLFRKEGQNVTLSCEQNLNHDAMYWYRQDPGQGLRLIYYSQIVNDFQKGDIAEGYSVSREKKESFPLTVTSAQKNPTAFYLCASSTTGIRLTEAFFGQGTRLTVV.

This chain links TRBV18 with TRBJ1-6; D unresolved. The CDR3 runs 16 residues. V was cut by 3 bases and J by 15 bases, with 24 bases left in between. Germline V gene sequence: CDR1 KGHSH, CDR2 LQKENI. The CDR3: CASSPASAVPFQFLHF. The CDR3 nucleotides read TGTGCCAGCTCACCCGCGTCGGCGGTTCCCTTCCAGTTCCTCCACTTT.

V is TRBV5-6 and J is TRBJ2-7, with D unresolved. Germline V CDR1 and CDR2: SGHDT, YYEEEE. Trimming took 0 bases from V and 5 from J, leaving 6 bases between them. This CDR3 contains 12 residues. The CDR3 DNA follows: TGTGCCAGCAGCTTGGCCAGTAACGAGCAGTACTTC. Amino acid sequence: CASSLASNEQYF.

The gene calls are TRBV7-2 and TRBJ1-4, with D tentatively TRBD1 (5 bases). The germline V and J ends were trimmed by 5 bases and 6 bases, with 19 bases remaining between them. The CDR3 is made up of 16 amino acids. CDR1 SGHTA and CDR2 FQGNSA come from the germline V gene. Here the CDR3 DNA reads TGTGCCAGCAGCCCTGAAAGGGGTTCATTTCATGAAAAACTGTTTTTT. Translated, it gives CASSPERGSFHEKLFF.

J is TRBJ2-3 and V is TRBV24-1; perhaps TRBD2 as D (7 bases). Trimming took off 3 bases at V and 6 bases at J, with 12 bases between the two ends. This CDR3 comprises 14 residues. The V gene's germline CDR1 is KGHDR and CDR2 SFDVKD. The CDR3 DNA reads as TGTGCCACCAGTGATCCAAGGGGGGGTGATACGCAGTATTTT. It yields the protein CATSDPRGGDTQYF.

The rearrangement uses TRBV24-1 and TRBJ2-1; tentatively, D is TRBD2 (6 bases). V gave up 9 bases and J gave up 3 bases, with 26 bases separating them. The CDR3 has 18 residues. Germline V CDR1 and CDR2: KGHDR, SFDVKD. The DNA for the CDR3 is TGTGCCACCTCGGCGGCAGGGTCGGCGGGGCCAAACTACAATGAGCAGTTCTTC. It is translated as CATSAAGSAGPNYNEQFF.

The V and J genes are TRBV5-4 and TRBJ2-5; D may be TRBD1 (5 bases). This CDR3 is built from 14 residues. Looked up from germline, CDR1 is SGHNT and CDR2 is YYREEE (reference sequence). The V gene lost 4 bases and the J gene lost 2 bases, with 12 bases spanning the gap. CDR3 in amino acids: CASSPTVDQETQYF. The CDR3 DNA sequence: TGTGCCAGCAGCCCGACAGTAGATCAAGAGACCCAGTACTTC.

This clone was recorded only once. The rearrangement joins TRBV11-2 to TRBJ2-1; 7 bases agree with TRBD1. Trimming cost V 4 bases and J 0 bases; bases outside gene matches: 6. The CDR3 has 16 residues. Germline CDR1 reads SGHAT; CDR2 reads FQNNGV. The CDR3 sequence: CASSSGTVSSYNEQFF. DNA of the CDR3: TGTGCCAGCAGCTCTGGGACAGTGAGCTCCTACAATGAGCAGTTCTTC.

This clone appeared once. The chain uses TRBV9 and TRBJ1-1; D not certain. The CDR3 has 15 residues. V shed 0 bases and J shed 6 bases, with 15 bases lying between them. Germline CDR1 reads SGDLS; CDR2 reads YYNGEE. CDR3 bases: TGTGCCAGCAGCGTAGGAGGCAGTGGGTACGCTGAAGCTTTCTTT. Protein sequence: CASSVGGSGYAEAFF.

The rearrangement links TRBV12-5 to TRBJ1-5, with TRBD1 matching 10 bases. Germline V gives CDR1 LGHNT, CDR2 FRNRAP. The trim removed 1 base at V and 6 bases at J, leaving 12 bases unmatched. The CDR3 length is 18 residues. The CDR3 DNA is TGTGCTAGTGGTTTGGACCTGACCGGGACAGGGGATGGTCAGCCCCAGCATTTT. This translates into CASGLDLTGTGDGQPQHF.

The CDR3, as DNA: TGTGCCAGCACATACACCCTGAACACTGAAGCTTTCTTT. Its protein product is CASTYTLNTEAFF. This chain connects TRBV3-1 (or the pseudogene TRBV3-2) to TRBJ1-1; D gene uncertain. This CDR3 region has 13 residues. CDR1 LGHDT and CDR2 YNNKEL come from the germline V gene (reference sequence). V was shortened by 7 bases and J by 0 bases, with 9 bases between the two germline ends.

The chain has TRBV5-6 and TRBJ1-5; D is ambiguous. Germline CDR1 and CDR2: SGHDT and YYEEEE. V lost 0 bases, J lost 4 bases, and 5 bases lay in between. This CDR3 region has 13 residues. In DNA form, the CDR3 reads TGTGCCAGCAGCTTGGGCCGGAATCAGCCCCAGCATTTT. Translation gives CASSLGRNQPQHF. The full variable domain, its missing parts supplied by reference TRBV5-6 and TRBJ1-5, is DAGVTQSPTHLIKTRGQQVTLRCSPKSGHDTVSWYQQALGQGPQFIFQYYEEEERQRGNFPDRFSGHQFPNYSSELNVNALLLGDSALYLCASSLGRNQPQHFGDGTRLSIL.

The chain is built from TRBV27 and TRBJ2-7, with TRBD1 identical over 10 bases. The trim removed 2 bases at V and 2 bases at J, leaving 0 bases unmatched. CDR1 MNHEY and CDR2 SMNVEV come from the germline V gene (reference sequence). CDR3 length: 14 residues. CDR3 region: CASSLGQGAYEQYF. DNA for the CDR3: TGTGCCAGCAGTTTAGGACAGGGGGCCTACGAGCAGTACTTC.

The V and J genes are TRBV28 and TRBJ1-2; D is uncertain. V was clipped by 5 bases and J by 6 bases, with 10 bases between them. Germline CDR1 MDHEN, CDR2 SYDVKM. This CDR3 spans 12 amino acids. CDR3 in DNA: TGTGCCAGCAGTCCCCCAGATGATGGCTACACCTTC. Amino acids: CASSPPDDGYTF.

The rearrangement uses TRBV11-3 and TRBJ2-3, with TRBD2 identical over 9 bases. The CDR3 loop spans 16 amino acids. CDR1 and CDR2 from the germline V gene are SGHNT and YENEEA. Trimming removed 5 bases from V and 3 bases from J; junction bases left unmatched: 9. Written as DNA, the CDR3 is TGTGCCAGCAGCCCCGCGCGGGGGGGCCGGACAGATACGCAGTATTTT. This codes for CASSPARGGRTDTQYF.